This passage covers 23 T cell receptor beta chains from one sample sequenced in a study of shared clonotypes between healthy human individuals. TCRdb's table, derived via immunoSEQ multiplex PCR, lists solely in-frame clones and lacks some. The sample carries over a million clones, roughly 74% recorded once. The sample consisted of memory CD4+ T cells from PBMCs. This sample's subset: CD45RA-negative fraction. The receptors derive from a man aged 18 to 29 in good health. Some clones in this sample may be carry-over from other donors' samples.

The genes are TRBV28 and TRBJ2-1; the match to TRBD1 covers 10 bases. Germline trimming cut 5 bases from V and 7 bases from J; bases unmatched to any gene: 14. The CDR3 has 17 residues. Germline V CDR1 and CDR2: MDHEN, SYDVKM. The CDR3 region is CASSPIRDRGAWNEQFF. CDR3 sequence (DNA): TGTGCCAGCAGTCCGATCCGGGACAGGGGCGCATGGAATGAGCAGTTCTTC.

In this sample, this clone turned up a few times. V is TRBV7-9 and J is TRBJ1-1; D possibly corresponds to TRBD1 (5 bases). The germline V and J ends were trimmed by 8 bases and 0 bases, with 16 bases remaining between them. In germline, CDR1 is SEHNR, CDR2 FQNEAQ (reference sequence). This CDR3 comprises 15 residues. The CDR3: CASCNADRMNTEAFF. The CDR3 DNA follows: TGTGCCAGCTGCAACGCCGACAGAATGAACACTGAAGCTTTCTTT.

The chain couples TRBV9 to TRBJ2-5; 9 positions agree with TRBD2. This CDR3 is built from 16 residues. V was pared by 7 bases and J by 5 bases, with 15 bases of the junction left unmatched. Germline CDR1 SGDLS, CDR2 YYNGEE. For the CDR3, the DNA is TGTGCCAGCGGCCGGCGGGAGGGGACTCCGGGGGAGACCCAGTACTTC. This gives the protein CASGRREGTPGETQYF.

This chain links TRBV4-3 with TRBJ2-3, with D perhaps matching TRBD1 (6 bases). The germline gives CDR1 LGHNA, CDR2 YSLEER. Trimming removed 5 bases from V and 7 bases from J, with 19 bases in between. This CDR3 has 15 amino acids. Here the CDR3 reads CASSTGTYGRNTQYF. CDR3 nucleotide sequence: TGCGCCAGCAGCACGGGGACATATGGTCGTAATACGCAGTATTTT.

This clone has only a few counts. The J gene is TRBJ2-5, the V gene TRBV5-1; tentatively, D is TRBD2 (5 bases). CDR1 is SGHRS, CDR2 YFSETQ, per germline. V was clipped by 0 bases and J by 5 bases, with 14 bases between them. This CDR3 is built from 15 residues. This CDR3 reads CASSLGLQYWETQYF. The CDR3 DNA reads as TGCGCCAGCAGCTTGGGACTACAGTACTGGGAGACCCAGTACTTC.

The chain is built from TRBV7-9 and TRBJ1-4; D unresolved. Deletions cut 2 bases from V and 4 bases from J, with 11 bases between. This CDR3 comprises 15 residues. The V gene's germline CDR1 is SEHNR and CDR2 FQNEAQ (reference sequence). CDR3 loop: CASSLLPDFNEKLFF. The CDR3 nucleotides read TGTGCCAGCAGCTTATTACCGGATTTTAATGAAAAACTGTTTTTT.

The chain employs TRBV5-1 and TRBJ2-5; 11 positions match TRBD2. Germline loops: CDR1 SGHRS, CDR2 YFSETQ. Losses at the gene ends were 0 bases for V and 4 bases for J; bases not matched to a gene: 8. There are 17 residues in the CDR3. CDR3 in amino acids: CASSLVALAGGGETQYF. In DNA, the CDR3 is TGCGCCAGCAGCTTGGTGGCTCTAGCGGGAGGAGGAGAGACCCAGTACTTC.

The chain employs TRBV27 and TRBJ2-7; D is unclear. Deletions cut 4 bases from V and 3 bases from J, with 7 bases between. The CDR3 length is 12 residues. CDR1 and CDR2 from the germline V gene are MNHEY and SMNVEV (reference sequence). CDR3 DNA sequence: TGTGCCAGCAGTTCGCCCCTCTACGAGCAGTACTTC. Translating it yields CASSSPLYEQYF.

This clone occurred once. This chain joins TRBV28 and TRBJ2-7, with 10 bases identical to TRBD1. The junction had 4 bases not matched to a gene; V was cut back by 3 bases and J by 2 bases. The CDR3 is 15 residues long. CDR1 is MDHEN, CDR2 SYDVKM, per germline. This CDR3 reads CASSLAGTGAYEQYF. Written as DNA, the CDR3 is TGTGCCAGCAGTTTGGCCGGGACAGGGGCCTACGAGCAGTACTTC.

This chain links TRBV7-9 with TRBJ2-1; the match to TRBD2 covers 8 bases. Germline V gene lookup returns CDR1 SEHNR and CDR2 FQNEAQ (reference sequence). The V gene end was trimmed by 4 bases and the J gene end by 5 bases; junction bases not matched to a gene: 7. The CDR3 consists of 15 residues. Written as DNA, the CDR3 is TGTGCCAGCAGCTCCGGGACTAGTATCCACAATGAGCAGTTCTTC. This encodes CASSSGTSIHNEQFF.

The chain has TRBV28 and TRBJ1-5; D not resolved. The V gene lost 5 bases and the J gene lost 6 bases, with 11 bases spanning the gap. Germline-derived CDR1 and CDR2 are MDHEN and SYDVKM. The CDR3 loop spans 13 amino acids. For the CDR3, the DNA is TGTGCCAGCAGTCCTAATTGGGTTCAGCCCCAGCATTTT. It translates to CASSPNWVQPQHF.

The CDR3 sequence is CASSSRLAGPRNSYEQYF. The CDR3 DNA is TGTGCCAGCAGCTCAAGACTAGCGGGGCCTCGAAACTCCTACGAGCAGTACTTC. This chain connects TRBV7-9 to TRBJ2-5, with 11 bases lining up with TRBD2. The J call could be wrong; TRBJ2-7 is a better fit for the DNA end. The CDR3 consists of 18 residues. Looked up from germline, CDR1 is SEHNR and CDR2 is FQNEAQ (reference sequence).

V and J are TRBV2 and TRBJ1-5; tentative D call: TRBD1 (5 bases). The CDR3 spans 15 residues. CDR1 is SNHLY, CDR2 FYNNEI, per germline. V was shortened by 7 bases and J by 3 bases, with 16 bases between the two germline ends. The CDR3 DNA reads as TGTGCCAGCACCAGGGAGAGGGGCAACAATCAGCCCCAGCATTTT. Its translation: CASTRERGNNQPQHF.

This clone is a singleton in its sample. The chain combines TRBV6-6 with TRBJ2-3; unclear D gene. The CDR3 consists of 14 residues. Germline values: CDR1 MNHNY, CDR2 SVGAGI (reference sequence). The V end lost 4 bases, the J end lost 5 bases, and 13 bases lay between the germline ends. The CDR3, as DNA: TGTGCCAGCAGTTCCCCCTCTCTAGGAGATACGCAGTATTTT. This encodes CASSSPSLGDTQYF.

The chain carries TRBV7-8 and TRBJ1-5; 9 nucleotides line up with TRBD1. Per the germline V gene, CDR1 is SGHVS and CDR2 is FQNEAQ. Unmatched junction bases numbered 6, after V lost 1 base and J lost 8 bases. CDR3 size: 15 residues. The chain's CDR3 is CASSLGKTGGEPQHF. The DNA for the CDR3 is TGTGCCAGCAGCTTAGGGAAGACAGGGGGTGAGCCCCAGCATTTT.

The chain has TRBV7-9 and TRBJ1-1, with unresolved D. V was clipped by 5 bases and J by 2 bases, with 15 bases between them. This CDR3 has 15 amino acids. Germline-derived CDR1 and CDR2 are SEHNR and FQNEAQ (reference sequence). The CDR3 bases are TGTGCCAGCAGCCGTGGCGTAGATACAAACACTGAAGCTTTCTTT. This gives the protein CASSRGVDTNTEAFF.

This clone appeared once. The gene calls are TRBV7-2 and TRBJ2-1; 12 bases agree with TRBD2. The V segment lost 4 bases and the J segment 6 bases; nucleotides outside the gene matches: 4. This CDR3 region has 15 residues. In germline, CDR1 is SGHTA, CDR2 FQGNSA. Here the CDR3 reads CASSSASGRVNEQFF. The DNA for the CDR3 is TGTGCCAGCAGCTCCGCTAGCGGGAGGGTCAATGAGCAGTTCTTC.

The chain couples TRBV5-6 to TRBJ2-2; the D is unclear. The CDR3 has 17 amino acids. CDR1 and CDR2 from the germline V gene are SGHDT and YYEEEE. Trimming pared 1 base from V and 0 bases from J, leaving 13 bases between. CDR3 sequence: CASSLKFGPANTGELFF. Here the CDR3 DNA reads TGTGCCAGCAGCTTGAAGTTTGGGCCTGCGAACACCGGGGAGCTGTTTTTT.

The genes are TRBV5-1 and TRBJ1-1, with a possible D match to TRBD1 (5 bases). Germline CDR1 SGHRS, CDR2 YFSETQ. This CDR3 region has 15 residues. Trimming removed 3 bases from V and 0 bases from J, with 12 bases in between. CDR3 nucleotide sequence: TGCGCCAGCAGCTCTTACGGGGCCATGAACACTGAAGCTTTCTTT. Translating it yields CASSSYGAMNTEAFF.

This chain joins TRBV9 and TRBJ1-3; TRBD1 matches 9 bases. This CDR3 contains 16 residues. Per germline, CDR1 SGDLS and CDR2 YYNGEE. V trimming: 0 bases; J trimming: 0 bases; junction bases outside the gene matches: 1. In nucleotides, the CDR3 is TGTGCCAGCAGCGTAGGACAGGGGGTCTCTGGAAACACCATATATTTT. This gives the protein CASSVGQGVSGNTIYF. The complete variable domain, with remaining parts taken from reference TRBV9 and TRBJ1-3, reads DSGVTQTPKHLITATGQRVTLRCSPRSGDLSVYWYQQSLDQGLQFLIQYYNGEERAKGNILERFSAQQFPDLHSELNLSSLELGDSALYFCASSVGQGVSGNTIYFGEGSWLTVV.

The chain employs TRBV7-8 and TRBJ2-2; D is possibly TRBD2 (6 bases). From germline, CDR1 is SGHVS and CDR2 FQNEAQ. V shed 4 bases and J shed 6 bases, with 12 bases lying between them. There are 14 residues in the CDR3. CDR3 sequence reads: CASSWGRKAGELFF. The CDR3, as DNA: TGTGCCAGCAGCTGGGGGAGGAAGGCCGGGGAGCTGTTTTTT.

This clone was counted between two and nine times. This rearrangement joins TRBV19 to TRBJ2-1; tentative D call: TRBD2 (6 bases). Germline-derived CDR1 and CDR2 are LNHDA and SQIVND (reference sequence). V dropped 4 bases and J dropped 7 bases, with 11 bases sitting between them. CDR3 length equals 13 residues. The CDR3 sequence: CASSTQLANEQFF. Written as DNA, the CDR3 is TGTGCCAGTAGTACCCAACTAGCAAATGAGCAGTTCTTC.

The rearrangement uses TRBV6-1 and TRBJ2-7; D is perhaps TRBD1 (5 bases). The CDR3 runs 15 residues. Trimming removed 2 bases at V and 7 bases at J, with 18 bases between. The germline gives CDR1 MNHNS, CDR2 SASEGT. DNA of the CDR3: TGTGCCAGCAGTGAATCCTCAGGGTCGATAGGGGAGCAGTACTTC. Translated, it gives CASSESSGSIGEQYF.